These 31 T cell receptor beta chains were all obtained from the same sample, sequenced in a study of T cells in localized non-small cell lung cancer. Clones were sequenced by immunoSEQ multiplex PCR, and TCRdb holds only the in-frame ones, with some missing. The sample contains tens of thousands of clones, around 92% of which appear only once. Sequenced material: peripheral blood mononuclear cells, taken before any cancer treatment. These TCRs come from a woman between 35 and 75 years old with stage III lung adenocarcinoma.

V gene TRBV4-1 combines with J gene TRBJ1-2; no reliable D call. CDR3 length: 16 residues. Germline assignment: CDR1 MGHRA and CDR2 YSYEKL. Trimming cost V 0 bases and J 3 bases, with 14 bases left between them. The CDR3 region has the DNA TGCGCCAGCAGCCAAGATCCTCAAATGCCCTACTATGGCTACACCTTC. Amino acid sequence: CASSQDPQMPYYGYTF.

This clone was picked up one time. The J gene is TRBJ1-1, the V gene TRBV11-2, with D perhaps TRBD1 (6 bases). V dropped 5 bases and J dropped 3 bases, with 13 bases sitting between them. The germline V gene has CDR1 SGHAT and CDR2 FQNNGV. The CDR3 runs 14 residues. CDR3 loop: CASSLQGSDTEAFF. DNA for the CDR3: TGTGCCAGCAGCCTACAGGGATCTGACACTGAAGCTTTCTTT.

The CDR3 here is CASSLPPSGRETGELFF. CDR3 DNA sequence: TGTGCCAGCAGCTTACCACCTAGCGGGAGAGAAACCGGGGAGCTGTTTTTT. V and J are TRBV7-9 and TRBJ2-2; TRBD2 matches 10 bases. The germline V gene has CDR1 SEHNR and CDR2 FQNEAQ (reference sequence). Trimming cost V 2 bases and J 5 bases; bases outside gene matches: 8. The CDR3 contains 17 residues.

This clone was seen once. The chain employs TRBV5-1 and TRBJ1-3; tentative D call: TRBD1 (6 bases). CDR1 and CDR2 from the germline V gene are SGHRS and YFSETQ. V lost 3 bases, J lost 2 bases, and 9 bases lay in between. This CDR3 is built from 14 residues. This CDR3 is CASSSTGTGNTIYF. The CDR3 DNA sequence: TGCGCCAGCAGCTCGACAGGCACTGGAAACACCATATATTTT. The full variable domain, completed using reference TRBV5-1 and TRBJ1-3, is KAGVTQTPRYLIKTRGQQVTLSCSPISGHRSVSWYQQTPGQGLQFLFEYFSETQRNKGNFPGRFSGRQFSNSRSEMNVSTLELGDSALYLCASSSTGTGNTIYFGEGSWLTVV.

The chain joins TRBV30 to TRBJ2-7; 11 positions agree with TRBD1. J gave up 6 bases and V 7 bases, and 17 bases lay outside the gene matches. This CDR3 region has 16 residues. Germline V gene lookup returns CDR1 GTSNPN and CDR2 SVGIG (reference sequence). The CDR3 region is CASTRDRGKRRSEQYF. The CDR3 nucleotides are TGTGCCTCCACCCGGGACAGGGGGAAGCGGAGAAGCGAGCAGTACTTC.

V usage is TRBV19 and J usage is TRBJ2-1; 11 nucleotides agree with TRBD2. The V gene's germline CDR1 is LNHDA and CDR2 SQIVND (reference sequence). This CDR3 has 17 amino acids. V was pared by 1 base and J by 1 base, with 3 bases of the junction left unmatched. The CDR3 sequence: CASSIGSGGDSYNEQFF. The CDR3 DNA follows: TGTGCCAGTAGTATAGGTAGCGGGGGGGATTCCTACAATGAGCAGTTCTTC. Based on the CDR3 plus reference TRBV19 and TRBJ2-1, the full variable domain is DGGITQSPKYLFRKEGQNVTLSCEQNLNHDAMYWYRQDPGQGLRLIYYSQIVNDFQKGDIAEGYSVSREKKESFPLTVTSAQKNPTAFYLCASSIGSGGDSYNEQFFGPGTRLTVL.

The chain links TRBV9 to TRBJ2-2; no firm D call. Deletions cut 2 bases from V and 1 base from J, with 9 bases between. The CDR3 is made up of 15 amino acids. Per germline, CDR1 SGDLS and CDR2 YYNGEE. The CDR3 reads CASSVQSQNTGELFF. DNA of the CDR3: TGTGCCAGCAGCGTGCAGAGCCAGAACACCGGGGAGCTGTTTTTT.

This sequence joins TRBV19 and TRBJ1-1; no definite D call. The ends were cut back, 3 bases at V and 1 base at J, with 21 bases in the middle. CDR3 length: 18 amino acids. The V gene's germline CDR1 is LNHDA and CDR2 SQIVND (reference sequence). This CDR3 reads CASSIIWRPGQTNTEAFF. The CDR3 DNA is TGTGCCAGTAGTATTATCTGGCGGCCTGGGCAGACGAACACTGAAGCTTTCTTT.

The sample holds one count of this clone. This rearrangement joins TRBV5-1 to TRBJ2-2, with TRBD1 matching 8 bases. The germline CDR1 and CDR2 sequences are SGHRS and YFSETQ. The CDR3 covers 16 residues. Trimming cost V 4 bases and J 0 bases; bases outside gene matches: 5. This chain's CDR3 is CASSPRQGTNTGELFF. CDR3 DNA: TGCGCCAGCAGCCCACGACAGGGGACGAACACCGGGGAGCTGTTTTTT.

The chain joins TRBV25-1 to TRBJ2-7; D is possibly TRBD1 (5 bases). Germline lookup yields CDR1 MGHDK and CDR2 SYGVNS. The V end lost 8 bases, the J end lost 7 bases, and 15 bases lay between the germline ends. This CDR3 is 12 amino acids long. This chain's CDR3 is CASSGFFYEQYF. The DNA for the CDR3 is TGTGCCAGCTCAGGGTTTTTTTATGAGCAGTACTTC.

The chain links TRBV6-6 to TRBJ2-7, with TRBD1 matching over 9 bases. V was pared by 6 bases and J by 7 bases, with 13 bases of the junction left unmatched. Germline CDR1 MNHNY, CDR2 SVGAGI (reference sequence). The CDR3 loop spans 15 amino acids. The CDR3 here is CASSGPGQGAGEQYF. CDR3 bases: TGTGCCAGCAGCGGACCGGGACAGGGCGCCGGGGAGCAGTACTTC.

The chain has TRBV7-2 and TRBJ2-7, with D maybe TRBD2 (6 bases). V lost 0 bases, J lost 2 bases, and 8 bases lay in between. Germline CDR1 and CDR2: SGHTA and FQGNSA. The CDR3 spans 14 residues. In DNA form, the CDR3 reads TGTGCCAGCAGCTTAGCCGGCGGGACCTACGAGCAGTACTTC. It yields the protein CASSLAGGTYEQYF.

The genes are TRBV7-2 and TRBJ2-1; 9 positions agree with TRBD2. V trimming: 2 bases; J trimming: 3 bases; junction bases outside the gene matches: 8. Looked up from germline, CDR1 is SGHTA and CDR2 is FQGNSA. The CDR3 runs to 17 residues. CDR3 in DNA: TGTGCCAGCAGCTTACACAGCGGGGGGCCCAACTACAATGAGCAGTTCTTC. Protein: CASSLHSGGPNYNEQFF.

This chain joins TRBV5-1 and TRBJ2-1, with 8 nucleotides matching TRBD2. Per the germline V gene, CDR1 is SGHRS and CDR2 is YFSETQ. The CDR3 runs 14 residues. The J segment lost 5 bases and the V segment lost 4 bases, leaving 5 bases of the junction unmatched. The CDR3 DNA is TGCGCCAGCAGCCGAGCGGGGGAAGACAATGAGCAGTTCTTC. Protein: CASSRAGEDNEQFF.

This rearrangement joins TRBV11-2 to TRBJ1-3; TRBD1 matches at 8 bases. The CDR3 length is 16 residues. Germline assignment: CDR1 SGHAT and CDR2 FQNNGV. The ends lost 5 bases at V and 4 bases at J; junction bases unmatched: 10. Written as DNA, the CDR3 is TGTGCCAGCAGCCCTCCCCTCAGGGGGCACGGAAACACCATATATTTT. Protein sequence: CASSPPLRGHGNTIYF. The variable domain in full, with the rest retrieved from reference TRBV11-2 and TRBJ1-3, is EAGVAQSPRYKIIEKRQSVAFWCNPISGHATLYWYQQILGQGPKLLIQFQNNGVVDDSQLPKDRFSAERLKGVDSTLKIQPAKLEDSAVYLCASSPPLRGHGNTIYFGEGSWLTVV.

The CDR3 is CASSQPGTGGNYGYTF. The CDR3, as DNA: TGTGCCAGCAGCCAACCCGGGACAGGGGGAAACTATGGCTACACCTTC. This rearrangement joins TRBV4-2 to TRBJ1-2; TRBD1 matches 11 bases. Germline CDR1 reads LGHNA; CDR2 reads YNFKEQ. J lost 2 bases, V lost 2 bases, and 4 bases had no gene match. CDR3 length equals 16 residues.

This clone came up once. The same CDR3 arises from other DNA sequences in this sample as well. The V and J genes are TRBV14 and TRBJ2-7, with D perhaps matching TRBD1 or TRBD2 (6 bases each). The CDR3 has 15 amino acids. V was cut by 1 base and J by 9 bases, with 19 bases left in between. Germline CDR1 is SGHDN and CDR2 is FVKESK. The CDR3 is CASSQVGGGTVGQYF. The CDR3 DNA is TGTGCCAGCAGCCAAGTTGGAGGGGGTACTGTCGGGCAGTACTTC.

The CDR3 nucleotides read TGTGCCAGCACCCTACTTAACTATGGCTACACCTTC. This encodes CASTLLNYGYTF. The chain has TRBV6-6 and TRBJ1-2, with D unresolved. This CDR3 has 12 amino acids. Trimming cost V 7 bases and J 1 base, with 7 bases left between them. CDR1 and CDR2 from the germline V gene are MNHNY and SVGAGI (reference sequence).

In its sample, this clone was seen once. V usage is TRBV2 and J usage is TRBJ2-1; TRBD1 might be the D (6 bases). The CDR3 totals 13 residues. Trimming left V 8 bases short and J 5 bases short, with 13 bases between. Per the germline V gene, CDR1 is SNHLY and CDR2 is FYNNEI. The CDR3, as DNA: TGTGCCAGCGCGGCAGAGGGGGACAATGAGCAGTTCTTC. It specifies CASAAEGDNEQFF.

V gene TRBV7-9 combines with J gene TRBJ2-1; TRBD1 matches 10 bases. The CDR3 length is 17 residues. Trimming took 5 bases from V and 1 from J; bases not matched to a gene: 8. Germline loops: CDR1 SEHNR, CDR2 FQNEAQ (reference sequence). The CDR3 is CASSAPTGGRSYNEQFF. Written as DNA, the CDR3 is TGTGCCAGCAGCGCCCCGACAGGGGGCCGATCCTACAATGAGCAGTTCTTC.

The genes are TRBV5-1 and TRBJ2-7; D is perhaps TRBD1 or TRBD2 (5 bases each). The CDR3 extends over 13 amino acids. Per germline, CDR1 SGHRS and CDR2 YFSETQ. The V and J ends lost 4 bases and 7 bases respectively, with 15 bases between them. The CDR3 DNA is TGCGCCAGCAGCGGGACGAACCCCCAAGAGCAGTACTTC. It specifies CASSGTNPQEQYF.

V gene TRBV2 combines with J gene TRBJ2-2; unclear D gene. Germline V gene data show CDR1 as SNHLY and CDR2 as FYNNEI. Trimming removed 6 bases at V and 6 bases at J, with 14 bases between. CDR3 length: 14 residues. The CDR3 coding sequence is TGTGCCAGCAGATTACTTCCTGGGGCCGGGGAGCTGTTTTTT. It codes for CASRLLPGAGELFF. Full variable domain (missing parts from reference TRBV2 and TRBJ2-2): EPEVTQTPSHQVTQMGQEVILRCVPISNHLYFYWYRQILGQKVEFLVSFYNNEISEKSEIFDDQFSVERPDGSNFTLKIRSTKLEDSAMYFCASRLLPGAGELFFGEGSRLTVL.

The CDR3 protein is CASSLGTTAGELFF. The DNA of the CDR3 is TGTGCCAGCAGCTTAGGGACAACGGCCGGGGAGCTGTTTTTT. The genes are TRBV7-8 and TRBJ2-2; D may be TRBD1 (5 bases). The V and J ends lost 1 base and 6 bases respectively, with 9 bases between them. The germline V gene has CDR1 SGHVS and CDR2 FQNEAQ. The CDR3 extends over 14 amino acids.

The rearrangement links TRBV4-1 to TRBJ2-1; D call uncertain. CDR1 is MGHRA, CDR2 YSYEKL, per germline. The CDR3 length is 15 residues. The ends were cut back, 4 bases at V and 0 bases at J, with 10 bases in the middle. The CDR3 loop is CASSPSESSYNEQFF. The CDR3 DNA sequence: TGCGCCAGCAGCCCCAGCGAGAGCTCCTACAATGAGCAGTTCTTC.

This chain connects TRBV30 to TRBJ2-5; maybe TRBD2 (5 bases). CDR1 is GTSNPN and CDR2 is SVGIG in the germline V gene (reference sequence). V lost 3 bases and J lost 5, with 13 bases in between. This CDR3 comprises 13 residues. The CDR3 reads CAWSRRRQETQYF. CDR3 sequence (DNA): TGTGCCTGGAGCCGAAGGAGGCAGGAGACCCAGTACTTC.

The chain employs TRBV27 and TRBJ2-2, with a weak D call TRBD1 (5 bases). CDR3 length equals 16 residues. CDR1 and CDR2 from the germline V gene are MNHEY and SMNVEV (reference sequence). V was shortened by 7 bases and J by 6 bases, with 21 bases between the two germline ends. The CDR3 protein is CASKVGPGIEAGELFF. CDR3 DNA sequence: TGTGCCAGCAAGGTCGGTCCAGGGATCGAAGCCGGGGAGCTGTTTTTT.

J is TRBJ1-5 and V is TRBV19; the D gene is possibly TRBD1 (6 bases). Trimming shortened V by 4 bases and J by 7 bases, and 14 bases separated the two germline ends. This CDR3 is 14 amino acids long. CDR1 and CDR2 (germline): LNHDA, SQIVND (reference sequence). CDR3: CASSNGTLDQPQHF. The CDR3 nucleotides are TGTGCCAGTAGTAACGGGACACTCGACCAGCCCCAGCATTTT.

The chain couples TRBV11-3 to TRBJ2-2; tentatively, D is TRBD1 (6 bases). The CDR3 has 14 amino acids. Trimming pared 5 bases from V and 5 bases from J, leaving 12 bases between. Germline V gene lookup returns CDR1 SGHNT and CDR2 YENEEA. CDR3 residues: CASSQTGGTGELFF. The CDR3 nucleotides read TGTGCCAGCAGCCAGACAGGTGGGACCGGGGAGCTGTTTTTT.

The chain has TRBV5-1 and TRBJ1-1, with TRBD1 matching over 9 bases. The germline V gene has CDR1 SGHRS and CDR2 YFSETQ. There are 15 residues in the CDR3. V dropped 4 bases and J dropped 2; count of bases not matched to a gene: 6. The CDR3 DNA is TGCGCCAGCAGCCCCCCGGGACAGGGTAACACTGAAGCTTTCTTT. Amino acids: CASSPPGQGNTEAFF.

This clone was observed once. The rearrangement uses TRBV6-5 and TRBJ2-2, with TRBD2 as a possible D gene (6 bases). This CDR3 contains 13 residues. Germline V gene lookup returns CDR1 MNHEY and CDR2 SVGAGI. Between the trimmed V and J ends, which lost 6 bases and 5 bases, there was a span of 10 bases. The CDR3, as DNA: TGTGCCAGCAGCACTAGCCCAACCGGGGAGCTGTTTTTT. This translates into CASSTSPTGELFF.

J is TRBJ2-1 and V is TRBV29-1; D possibly matches TRBD1 or TRBD2 (5 bases each). This CDR3 has 13 amino acids. Germline CDR1 SQVTM, CDR2 ANQGSEA. V was trimmed by 3 bases and J by 0 bases, leaving 6 bases between them. As DNA, the CDR3 is TGCAGCGTTGAGAGGGGCTCCTACAATGAGCAGTTCTTC. It yields the protein CSVERGSYNEQFF.